This T cell receptor (beta chain) was identified in a study of cytomegalovirus exposure and HLA in healthy donors. The germline CDR1 and CDR2 sequences are SEHNR and FQNEAQ (reference sequence). The CDR3 is 15 residues long. V was clipped by 5 bases and J by 5 bases; unmatched bases: 10. PCR used 60 Vbeta primers and 13 Jbeta primers. Source study methods: The count from a later analysis was about 80 million unique TCR beta chains, some 12 million of them shared. Profiled with immunoSEQ multiplex PCR; TCRdb holds only in-frame clones, not every one. V, J and clone size were drawn from that table, and D and trimming were deduced from the DNA. The data contain approximately 190,000 clones, about 83% of them singletons. As regards this clone: Its specificity is not known.

Study outcomes and limitations: A later analysis by the authors found several of the most significant clusters apparently linked to common viral pathogens.

The sample comprised PBMCs. This sequence was found in a man in his forties in good health and CMV-seropositive. The chain links TRBV7-9 to TRBJ2-7, with 9 bases aligning to TRBD1. CDR3 sequence: CASSPPGQGSDEQYF. CDR3 nucleotides: TGTGCCAGCAGCCCACCGGGACAGGGAAGCGACGAGCAGTACTTC.